These T cell receptor beta chains were read from a single sample in a study of cytomegalovirus exposure and HLA in healthy donors. Sequenced by immunoSEQ multiplex PCR; TCRdb stores in-frame clones only, minus some. The data show 180,000 or so clones, around 80% seen once. The specimen sequenced was PBMCs. Source of these receptors: a woman in her fifties or sixties in good health and CMV-seropositive. The CDR3 runs from the conserved cysteine through the conserved F or W. D genes are given only for firm matches. Rows give clone size only sometimes, using once, few, many, or a class for an expanded clone.

NA TRBJ2-7 TRBV4-3 NA CASSQEAGLSYEQYF TGCGCCAGCAGCCAAGAGGCAGGGCTCTCCTACGAGCAGTACTTC
NA TRBJ1-4 TRBV4-2 NA CASSQGGGRAGEKLFF TGTGCCAGCAGCCAAGGGGGGGGCAGGGCAGGTGAAAAACTGTTTTTT
TRBD2 TRBJ2-5 TRBV18 NA CASSPPGLAEETQYF TGTGCCAGCTCACCCCCGGGACTAGCGGAAGAGACCCAGTACTTC
NA TRBJ1-1 TRBV5-4 few CASSSDPRRMNTEAFF TGTGCCAGCAGCTCTGACCCACGGAGGATGAACACTGAAGCTTTCTTT
NA TRBJ1-5 TRBV5-6 NA CASSLQGLQGQPQHF TGTGCCAGCAGCTTGCAAGGGTTACAGGGTCAGCCCCAGCATTTT
TRBD2 TRBJ2-7 TRBV18 NA CASSETSGRTYEQYF TGTGCCAGCTCAGAGACTAGCGGGAGGACCTACGAGCAGTACTTC
TRBD2 TRBJ2-1 TRBV4-1 NA CASSQVGGGSYNEQFF TGCGCCAGCAGCCAAGTGGGGGGGGGCTCCTACAATGAGCAGTTCTTC
TRBD2 TRBJ2-1 TRBV7-7 NA CASSSSPGLPNEQFF TGTGCTAGCAGCTCGTCTCCGGGACTACCCAATGAGCAGTTCTTC
NA TRBJ2-5 TRBV5-1 few CASSQQGSEETQYF TGCGCCAGCAGCCAACAGGGTAGCGAAGAGACCCAGTACTTC
TRBD1 TRBJ2-7 TRBV5-1 NA CASSSLGDSAYEQYF TGCGCCAGCAGCTCACTCGGGGACAGTGCCTACGAGCAGTACTTC
TRBD1 TRBJ2-7 TRBV27 NA CASSHGQGSAYEQYF TGTGCCAGCAGTCACGGACAGGGTTCGGCCTACGAGCAGTACTTC
TRBD2 TRBJ2-4 TRBV4-3 NA CASSQGGLGGNIQYF TGCGCCAGCAGCCAAGGAGGATTGGGGGGGAACATTCAGTACTTC
TRBD1 TRBJ1-1 TRBV28 NA CASRGDRDTEAFF TGTGCCAGCAGGGGCGACAGGGACACTGAAGCTTTCTTT
TRBD1 TRBJ2-3 TRBV7-9 NA CASSQDRGTDTQYF TGTGCCAGCAGCCAAGACAGGGGTACAGATACGCAGTATTTT
NA TRBJ2-1 TRBV11-2 few CASSLVRVNEQFF TGTGCCAGCAGCTTAGTCAGGGTTAATGAGCAGTTCTTC
NA TRBJ1-5 TRBV5-1 NA CASSPQAGAGNQPQHF TGCGCCAGCAGCCCCCAAGCGGGGGCTGGCAATCAGCCCCAGCATTTT
TRBD2 TRBJ2-1 TRBV7-2 NA CASSFVRGGGNEQFF TGTGCCAGCAGCTTTGTCCGGGGGGGCGGCAATGAGCAGTTCTTC
NA TRBJ2-7 TRBV6-5 few CASSYSARSGSYEQYF TGTGCCAGCAGTTACTCCGCTCGGAGCGGCTCCTACGAGCAGTACTTC
NA TRBJ1-1 TRBV5-1 NA CASSLGYGSLYTEAFF TGCGCCAGCAGCTTGGGTTACGGGAGTTTATACACTGAAGCTTTCTTT
NA TRBJ1-2 TRBV28 NA CASSLWDLTGKGGYTF TGTGCCAGCAGTTTATGGGATCTTACAGGGAAAGGAGGCTACACCTTC
TRBD2 TRBJ2-1 TRBV5-1 NA CASSLIAGEFNEQFF TGCGCCAGCAGCTTAATAGCGGGAGAATTCAATGAGCAGTTCTTC
TRBD1 TRBJ2-1 TRBV25-1 NA CASSEQGTGVYNEQFF TGTGCCAGCAGTGAGCAAGGGACAGGGGTATACAATGAGCAGTTCTTC
NA TRBJ1-2 TRBV10-1 NA CASSELQVGGYTF TGCGCCAGCAGTGAGCTACAGGTCGGGGGCTACACCTTC
NA TRBJ1-1 TRBV15 NA CATSRSYSTDTEAFF TGTGCCACCAGCCGTTCTTATTCTACCGACACCGAAGCTTTCTTT
NA TRBJ2-7 TRBV7-8 NA CASSSQGSSYEQYF TGTGCCAGCAGCTCTCAGGGTAGCTCCTACGAGCAGTACTTC
TRBD1 TRBJ1-2 TRBV6-1 few CASSVNIRRTGGQGYTF TGTGCCAGCAGTGTTAATATACGTAGGACAGGTGGGCAAGGCTACACCTTC
TRBD2 TRBJ2-5 TRBV5-1 NA CASSEGGRGEETQYF TGCGCCAGCAGCGAGGGCGGGAGAGGGGAAGAGACCCAGTACTTC
TRBD1 TRBJ1-1 TRBV15 NA CATSRDIGTGVYTEAFF TGTGCCACCAGCAGAGACATCGGGACAGGGGTGTACACTGAAGCTTTCTTT
NA TRBJ2-7 TRBV9 NA CASSPSTAHYEQYF TGTGCCAGCAGCCCATCGACAGCCCACTACGAGCAGTACTTC
TRBD2 TRBJ2-1 TRBV4-3 NA CASSPGLASWEQFF TGCGCCAGCAGCCCCGGACTAGCTTCCTGGGAGCAGTTCTTC
TRBD1 TRBJ2-2 TRBV7-9 NA CASSMGQGNTGELFF TGTGCCAGCAGTATGGGACAGGGGAACACCGGGGAGCTGTTTTTT
NA TRBJ2-1 TRBV5-6 NA CASSTVGEGFF TGTGCCAGCAGCACCGTCGGGGAAGGGTTCTTC
NA TRBJ2-7 TRBV18 NA CASSPPTGYEQYF TGTGCCAGCTCACCACCCACAGGGTACGAGCAGTACTTC
TRBD1 TRBJ2-1 TRBV11-2 NA CASSLGGTGRDEQFF TGTGCCAGCAGTTTAGGGGGGACAGGCAGAGATGAGCAGTTCTTC
NA TRBJ1-1 TRBV2 NA CASSGRQEFMNTEAFF TGTGCCAGCAGTGGACGACAGGAGTTCATGAACACTGAAGCTTTCTTT
TRBD1 TRBJ1-3 TRBV5-4 NA CASSAGQHSGNTIYF TGTGCCAGCAGCGCGGGACAGCACTCTGGAAACACCATATATTTT
NA TRBJ1-1 TRBV9 NA CASQGPGGTEAFF TGTGCCAGCCAGGGACCTGGAGGGACTGAAGCTTTCTTT
NA TRBJ2-7 TRBV11-3 NA CASSLDRQGSYEQYF TGTGCCAGCAGCTTAGATCGCCAGGGAAGCTACGAGCAGTACTTC
NA TRBJ2-7 TRBV9 NA CASSDTPYRDTYEQYF TGTGCCAGCAGCGATACCCCGTACAGGGATACCTACGAGCAGTACTTC
TRBD1 TRBJ1-5 TRBV4-2 NA CASSQDSFQGTGGFQPQHF TGTGCCAGCAGCCAAGATTCTTTCCAAGGGACAGGGGGCTTTCAGCCCCAGCATTTT
TRBD2 TRBJ2-1 TRBV9 NA CASSVAGLAGGLEQFF TGTGCCAGCAGCGTAGCCGGACTAGCGGGAGGGCTTGAGCAGTTCTTC
NA TRBJ1-2 TRBV7-9 NA CASILGAGGYTF TGTGCCAGCATCTTGGGAGCAGGAGGCTACACCTTC
NA TRBJ2-3 TRBV4-3 NA CASSQTGPDTQYF TGCGCCAGCAGCCAAACAGGTCCAGATACGCAGTATTTT
NA TRBJ2-2 TRBV5-4 NA CASSLFGLTRAGELFF TGTGCCAGCAGCTTGTTTGGGCTTACCAGGGCCGGGGAGCTGTTTTTT
NA TRBJ2-1 TRBV5-6 NA CASSLFTLNNEQFF TGTGCCAGCAGCTTGTTTACTCTGAACAATGAGCAGTTCTTC
NA TRBJ1-4 TRBV2 NA CASSERTRTSEKLFF TGTGCCAGCAGTGAGAGGACGAGGACTTCGGAAAAACTGTTTTTT
TRBD2 TRBJ2-1 TRBV29-1 NA CSAISSAGGPISYNEQFF TGCAGCGCCATTTCGTCTGCGGGAGGGCCTATCTCCTACAATGAGCAGTTCTTC
NA TRBJ2-1 TRBV18 NA CASSPRQGHNNEQFF TGTGCCAGCTCACCACGGCAGGGACATAACAATGAGCAGTTCTTC
NA TRBJ2-7 TRBV5-8 NA CASSLGPLYTHYEQYF TGTGCCAGCAGCTTGGGTCCCCTTTACACCCATTACGAGCAGTACTTC
NA TRBJ1-1 TRBV6-5 NA CASNRDGRRDSEAFF TGTGCCAGCAATAGAGACGGCCGGAGGGACTCTGAAGCTTTCTTT